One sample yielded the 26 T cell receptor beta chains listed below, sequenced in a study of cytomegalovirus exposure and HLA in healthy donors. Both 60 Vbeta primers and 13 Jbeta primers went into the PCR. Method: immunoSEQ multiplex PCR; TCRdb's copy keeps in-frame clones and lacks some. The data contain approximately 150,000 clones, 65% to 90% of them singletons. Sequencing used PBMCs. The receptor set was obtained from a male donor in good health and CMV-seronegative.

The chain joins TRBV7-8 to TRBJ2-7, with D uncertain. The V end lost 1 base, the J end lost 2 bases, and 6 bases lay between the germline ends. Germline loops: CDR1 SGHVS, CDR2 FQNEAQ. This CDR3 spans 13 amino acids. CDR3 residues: CASSLEATYEQYF. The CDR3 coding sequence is TGTGCCAGCAGCTTAGAAGCTACCTACGAGCAGTACTTC.

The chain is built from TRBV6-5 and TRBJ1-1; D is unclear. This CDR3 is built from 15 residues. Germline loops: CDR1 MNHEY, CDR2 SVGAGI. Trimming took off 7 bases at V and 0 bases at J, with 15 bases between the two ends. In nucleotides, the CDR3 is TGTGCCAGCAAGAAACAGCCTACCCTGAACACTGAAGCTTTCTTT. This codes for CASKKQPTLNTEAFF.

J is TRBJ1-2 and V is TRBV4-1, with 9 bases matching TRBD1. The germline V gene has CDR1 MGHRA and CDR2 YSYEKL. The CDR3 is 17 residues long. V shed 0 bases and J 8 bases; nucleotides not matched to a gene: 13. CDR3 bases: TGCGCCAGCAGCCAAGACAGGCAAACAGGGGGCAGTCGGGGCTACACCTTC. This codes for CASSQDRQTGGSRGYTF.

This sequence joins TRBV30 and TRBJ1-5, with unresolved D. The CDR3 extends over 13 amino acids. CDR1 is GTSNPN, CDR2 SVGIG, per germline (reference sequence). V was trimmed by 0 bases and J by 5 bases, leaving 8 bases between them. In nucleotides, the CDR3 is TGTGCCTGGAGTGTACGGGAAGATCAGCCCCAGCATTTT. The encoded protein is CAWSVREDQPQHF.

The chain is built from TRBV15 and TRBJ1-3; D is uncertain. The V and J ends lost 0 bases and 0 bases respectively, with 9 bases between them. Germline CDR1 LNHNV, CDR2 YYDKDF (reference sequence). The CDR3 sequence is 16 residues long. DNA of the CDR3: TGTGCCACCAGCAGAGATTACAGTCACTCTGGAAACACCATATATTTT. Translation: CATSRDYSHSGNTIYF.

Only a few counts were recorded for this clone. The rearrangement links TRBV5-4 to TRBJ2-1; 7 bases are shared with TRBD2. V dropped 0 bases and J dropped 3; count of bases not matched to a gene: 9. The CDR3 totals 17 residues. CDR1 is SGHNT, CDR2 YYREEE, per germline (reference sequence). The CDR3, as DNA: TGTGCCAGCAGCTTGGCCAAAGGCGGGGGAGTCTACAATGAGCAGTTCTTC. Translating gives CASSLAKGGGVYNEQFF.

DNA for the CDR3: TGTGCCAGCAGCGTAGGCGGCGGGAGTCAGCCCCAGCATTTT. Its translation: CASSVGGGSQPQHF. The V gene is TRBV9, the J gene TRBJ1-5; D remains ambiguous. Germline-derived CDR1 and CDR2 are SGDLS and YYNGEE. V lost 0 bases and J 6 bases, leaving 10 bases between the germline ends. The CDR3 extends over 14 amino acids. The full variable domain, with the rest looked up from reference TRBV9 and TRBJ1-5, is DSGVTQTPKHLITATGQRVTLRCSPRSGDLSVYWYQQSLDQGLQFLIQYYNGEERAKGNILERFSAQQFPDLHSELNLSSLELGDSALYFCASSVGGGSQPQHFGDGTRLSIL.

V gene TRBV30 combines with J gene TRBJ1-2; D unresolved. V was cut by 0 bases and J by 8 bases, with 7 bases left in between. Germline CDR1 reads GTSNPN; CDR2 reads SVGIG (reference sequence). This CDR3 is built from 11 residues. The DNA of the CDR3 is TGTGCCTGGAGTGTGTCAGCGGGCTACACCTTC. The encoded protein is CAWSVSAGYTF.

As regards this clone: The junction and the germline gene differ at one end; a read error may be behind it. CDR3 protein: CASSPRQGGKFSGANGLTF. CDR3 nucleotide sequence: TGTGCCAGCAGCCCTCGACAGGGGGGGAAGTTCTCTGGGGCCAACGGCCTGACTTTC. The genes are TRBV14 and TRBJ2-6; 9 bases agree with TRBD1. The CDR3 consists of 19 residues. CDR1 is SGHDN and CDR2 is FVKESK in the germline V gene.

The CDR3 DNA sequence: TGTGCCAGCAGCGTAACGGGGGAATATGGCTACACCTTC. As protein: CASSVTGEYGYTF. V is TRBV9 and J is TRBJ1-2; D might be TRBD1 (5 bases). Germline V CDR1 and CDR2: SGDLS, YYNGEE. The V gene lost 1 base and the J gene lost 5 bases, with 9 bases spanning the gap. The CDR3 sequence is 13 residues long.

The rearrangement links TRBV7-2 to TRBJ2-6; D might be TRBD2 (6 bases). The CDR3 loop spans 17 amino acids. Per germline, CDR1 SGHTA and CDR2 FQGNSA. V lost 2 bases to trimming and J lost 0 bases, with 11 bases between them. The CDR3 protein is CASSLSMGGSGANVLTF. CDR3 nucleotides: TGTGCCAGCAGCTTATCGATGGGGGGCTCTGGGGCCAACGTCCTGACTTTC.

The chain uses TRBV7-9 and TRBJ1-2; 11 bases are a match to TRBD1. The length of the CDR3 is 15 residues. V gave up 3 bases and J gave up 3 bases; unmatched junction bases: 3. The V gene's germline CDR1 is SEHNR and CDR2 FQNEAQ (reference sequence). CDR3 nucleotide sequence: TGTGCCAGCAGCTTGGGACAGGGGGTACACTATGGCTACACCTTC. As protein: CASSLGQGVHYGYTF.

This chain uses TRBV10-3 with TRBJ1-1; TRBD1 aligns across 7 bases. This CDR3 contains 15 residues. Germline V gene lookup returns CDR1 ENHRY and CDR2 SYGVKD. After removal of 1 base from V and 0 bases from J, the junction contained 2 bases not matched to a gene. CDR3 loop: CAISEWTGMNTEAFF. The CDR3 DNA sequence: TGTGCCATCAGTGAGTGGACAGGCATGAACACTGAAGCTTTCTTT.

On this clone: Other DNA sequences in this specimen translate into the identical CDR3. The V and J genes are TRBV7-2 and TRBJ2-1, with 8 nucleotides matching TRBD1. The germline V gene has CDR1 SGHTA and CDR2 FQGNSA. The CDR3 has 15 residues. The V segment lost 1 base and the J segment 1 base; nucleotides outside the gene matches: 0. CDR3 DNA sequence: TGTGCCAGCAGCTTAGGACAGGGGTCCTACAATGAGCAGTTCTTC. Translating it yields CASSLGQGSYNEQFF.

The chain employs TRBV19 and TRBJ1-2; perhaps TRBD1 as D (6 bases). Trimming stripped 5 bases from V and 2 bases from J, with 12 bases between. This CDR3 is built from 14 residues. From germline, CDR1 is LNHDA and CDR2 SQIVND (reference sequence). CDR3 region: CASSPRTENYGYTF. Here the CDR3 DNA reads TGTGCCAGTAGTCCACGGACAGAGAACTATGGCTACACCTTC.

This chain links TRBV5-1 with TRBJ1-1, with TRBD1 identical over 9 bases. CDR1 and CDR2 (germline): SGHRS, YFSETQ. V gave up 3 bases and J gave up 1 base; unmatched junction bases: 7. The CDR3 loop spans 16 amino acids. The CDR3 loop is CASSSTNRGRNTEAFF. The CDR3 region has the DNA TGCGCCAGCAGCTCGACAAACAGGGGGCGGAACACTGAAGCTTTCTTT.

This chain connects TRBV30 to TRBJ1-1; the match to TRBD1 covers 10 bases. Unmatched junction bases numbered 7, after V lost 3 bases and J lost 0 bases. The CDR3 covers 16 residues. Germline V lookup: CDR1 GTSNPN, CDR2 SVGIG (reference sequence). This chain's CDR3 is CAWSPGQGNMNTEAFF. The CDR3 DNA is TGTGCCTGGAGCCCGGGACAGGGGAACATGAACACTGAAGCTTTCTTT.

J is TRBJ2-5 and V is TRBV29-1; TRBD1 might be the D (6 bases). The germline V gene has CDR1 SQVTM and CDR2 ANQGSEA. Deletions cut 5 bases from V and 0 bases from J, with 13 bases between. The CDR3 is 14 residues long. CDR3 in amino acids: CSVRRGGYQETQYF. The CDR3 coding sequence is TGCAGCGTTCGACGAGGGGGATACCAAGAGACCCAGTACTTC.

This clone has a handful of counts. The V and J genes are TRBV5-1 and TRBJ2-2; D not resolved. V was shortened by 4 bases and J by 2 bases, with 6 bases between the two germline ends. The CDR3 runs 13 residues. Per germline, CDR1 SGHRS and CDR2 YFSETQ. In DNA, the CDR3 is TGCGCCAGCAGCATAGAAAACACCGGGGAGCTGTTTTTT. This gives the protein CASSIENTGELFF.

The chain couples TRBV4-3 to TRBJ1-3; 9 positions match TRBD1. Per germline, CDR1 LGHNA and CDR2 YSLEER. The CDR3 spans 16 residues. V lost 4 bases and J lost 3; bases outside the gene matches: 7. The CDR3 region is CASSPWGQGIGNTIYF. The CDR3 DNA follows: TGCGCCAGCAGCCCATGGGGACAGGGAATTGGAAACACCATATATTTT.

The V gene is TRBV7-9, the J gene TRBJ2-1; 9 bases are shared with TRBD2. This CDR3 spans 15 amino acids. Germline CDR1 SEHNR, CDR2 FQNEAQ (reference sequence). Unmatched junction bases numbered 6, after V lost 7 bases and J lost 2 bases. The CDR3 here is CASTFGTSPYNEQFF. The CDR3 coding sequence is TGTGCCAGCACCTTCGGGACTAGCCCCTACAATGAGCAGTTCTTC.

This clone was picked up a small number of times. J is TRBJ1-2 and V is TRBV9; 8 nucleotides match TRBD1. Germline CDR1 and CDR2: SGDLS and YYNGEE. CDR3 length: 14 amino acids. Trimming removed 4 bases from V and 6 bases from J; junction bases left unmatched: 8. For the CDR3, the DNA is TGTGCCAGCAGCTCCATGGACAGGGTAGATGGCTACACCTTC. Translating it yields CASSSMDRVDGYTF.

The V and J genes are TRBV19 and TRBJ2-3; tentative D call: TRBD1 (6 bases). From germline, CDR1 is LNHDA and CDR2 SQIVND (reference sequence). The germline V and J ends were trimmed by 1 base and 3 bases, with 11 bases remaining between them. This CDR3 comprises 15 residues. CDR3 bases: TGTGCCAGTAGTATAGGACAGGTGAAGACAGATACGCAGTATTTT. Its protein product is CASSIGQVKTDTQYF.

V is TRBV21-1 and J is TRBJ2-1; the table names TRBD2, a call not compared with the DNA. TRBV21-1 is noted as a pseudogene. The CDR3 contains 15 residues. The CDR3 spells CASSKAHGAYNEQFF. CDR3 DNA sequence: TGTGCCAGCAGCAAAGCGCACGGGGCCTACAATGAGCAGTTCTTC.

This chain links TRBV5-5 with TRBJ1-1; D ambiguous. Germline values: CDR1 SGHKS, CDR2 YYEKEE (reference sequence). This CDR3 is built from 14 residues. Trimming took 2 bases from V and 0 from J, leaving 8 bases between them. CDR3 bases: TGTGCCAGCAGCTTCGAGGAAATGAACACTGAAGCTTTCTTT. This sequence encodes CASSFEEMNTEAFF.

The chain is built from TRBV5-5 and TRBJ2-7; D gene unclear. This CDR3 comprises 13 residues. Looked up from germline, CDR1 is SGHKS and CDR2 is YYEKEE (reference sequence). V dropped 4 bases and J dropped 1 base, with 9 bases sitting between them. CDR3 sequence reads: CASSPQESYEQYF. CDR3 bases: TGTGCCAGCAGCCCTCAGGAATCCTACGAGCAGTACTTC.